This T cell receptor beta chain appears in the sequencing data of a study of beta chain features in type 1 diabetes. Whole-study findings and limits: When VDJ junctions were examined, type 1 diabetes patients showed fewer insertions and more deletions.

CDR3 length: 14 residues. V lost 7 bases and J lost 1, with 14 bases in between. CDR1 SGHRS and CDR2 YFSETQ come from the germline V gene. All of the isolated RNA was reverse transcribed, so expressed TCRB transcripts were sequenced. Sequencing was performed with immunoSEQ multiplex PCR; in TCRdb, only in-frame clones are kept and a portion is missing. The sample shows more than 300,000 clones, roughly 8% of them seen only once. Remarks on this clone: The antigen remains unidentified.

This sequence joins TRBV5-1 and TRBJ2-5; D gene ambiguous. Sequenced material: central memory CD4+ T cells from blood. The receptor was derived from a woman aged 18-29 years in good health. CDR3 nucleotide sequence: TGCGCCAGCCTCCCGGACCCAAGCCAAGAGACCCAGTACTTC. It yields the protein CASLPDPSQETQYF.